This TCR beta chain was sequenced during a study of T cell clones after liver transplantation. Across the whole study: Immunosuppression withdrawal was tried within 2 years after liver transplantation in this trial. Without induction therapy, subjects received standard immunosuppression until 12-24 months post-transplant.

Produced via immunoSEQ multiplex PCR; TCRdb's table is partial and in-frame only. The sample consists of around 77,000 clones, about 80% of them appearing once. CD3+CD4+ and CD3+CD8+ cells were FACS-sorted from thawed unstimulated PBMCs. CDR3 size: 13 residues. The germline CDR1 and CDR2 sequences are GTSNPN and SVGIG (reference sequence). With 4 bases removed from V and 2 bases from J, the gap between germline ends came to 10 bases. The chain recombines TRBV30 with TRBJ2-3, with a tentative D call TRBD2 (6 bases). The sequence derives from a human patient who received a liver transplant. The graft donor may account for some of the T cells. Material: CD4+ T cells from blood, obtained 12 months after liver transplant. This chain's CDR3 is CAWTGRITDTQYF. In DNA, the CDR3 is TGTGCCTGGACGGGGAGGATCACAGATACGCAGTATTTT.